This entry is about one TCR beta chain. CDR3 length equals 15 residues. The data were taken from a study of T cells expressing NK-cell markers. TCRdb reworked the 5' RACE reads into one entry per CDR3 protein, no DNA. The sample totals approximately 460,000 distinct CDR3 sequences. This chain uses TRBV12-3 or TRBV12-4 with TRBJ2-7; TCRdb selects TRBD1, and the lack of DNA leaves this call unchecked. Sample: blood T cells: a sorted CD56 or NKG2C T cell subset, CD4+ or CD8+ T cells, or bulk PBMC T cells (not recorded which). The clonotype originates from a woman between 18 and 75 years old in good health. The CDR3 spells CASSRGTGEVGEQYF.